This record covers a single TCR beta chain. These data belong to a study of blood T cells in healthy people across ages. A second PCR, run for roughly 7 to 12 cycles, used a sample-barcoded 5' primer plus a J-beta primer mix. Each CDR3 protein is one row after TCRdb ran MiXCR on the 5' RACE reads. The table has roughly 1,500,000 distinct CDR3 sequences, almost 35% seen once. V shed 6 bases and J 3 bases; nucleotides not matched to a gene: 4. Germline CDR1 and CDR2: MGHDK and SYGVNS. The CDR3 length is 14 residues. The TCR comes from a woman in her 30s in good health. Source material: blood. The chain carries TRBV25-1 and TRBJ1-5, with 8 bases lining up with TRBD1. CDR3 residues: CASSGTGLNQPQHF. The CDR3 nucleotides read TGTGCCAGCAGCGGGACAGGCCTCAATCAGCCCCAGCATTTT.